Below, one T cell receptor beta chain is given with its context. This clonotype was detected many times. The antigen it binds to is not known. No per-base quality is available; no much larger clone lies one base away. The data belong to a study of T-cell reconstitution after alpha-beta-depleted transplantation in children (dated by TCRdb to the mid-2010s). Background for the entire study: Using TCR repertoire profiling, the study followed T-cell immune reconstitution in a quantitative way in children after TCRalphabeta/CD19-depleted allogeneic hematopoietic cell transplantation.

V and J are trimmed by 5 bases and 0 bases, and the gene matches miss 9 bases of the junction. CDR1 and CDR2, looked up from the germline V gene (reference sequence), are SEHNR and FQNEAQ. The CDR3 has 16 amino acids, counting the end cysteine and phenylalanine. Here the CDR3 DNA is all that survives: 48 bases in frame from base 1. The method behind the library was PCR. The run used an Illumina HiSeq 2500. TCR libraries were prepared with molecular barcoding, using unique molecular identifiers to normalize TCRbeta repertoire quantification. The public reads were quality trimmed at Q25 with fastp and then assembled into clones with MiXCR by TCRdb, keeping productive beta chains. Records with the same CDR3 protein are collapsed into one entry carrying the most frequent genes and DNA. The sample has about 610,000 distinct CDR3 sequences on record, over 9.5% of them singletons. Clones ranked in the top ten supply around 4% of the sample.

The source is a human donor who donated a stem cell graft to a child with acute myeloid leukemia. This sample comprised PBMCs from the stem cell graft donor, obtained from the stem cell graft. The receptor chain draws on TRBV7-9 and TRBJ1-1; the central 7 bases match TRBD1. CDR3 region: CASSPGTANMNTEAFF. The DNA sequence is given as TGTGCCAGCAGCCCCGGGACAGCCAACATGAACACTGAAGCTTTCTTT.